These 24 T cell receptor beta chains were sequenced from one sample in a study of human T cells and chemical hapten exposure. Documented time point: pre-sensitization, week 0. Treatment noted: therapeutic diphenylcyclopropenone sensitization with weekly scalp DPC. TCRdb reprocessed the RACE reads via MiXCR and lists one record per CDR3 protein. The sample lists about 120,000 distinct CDR3 sequences; about 13% were seen once. The specimen comprised whole blood, sampled in connection with sensitization to the hapten diphenylcyclopropenone (DPC). Receptor source: a woman under 30 with alopecia areata. Some clones in this sample may be carry-over from other donors' samples.

This clonotype was counted at least ten times. The chain combines TRBV7-2 with TRBJ2-5; 10 bases line up with TRBD2. V gave up 2 bases and J gave up 6 bases; unmatched junction bases: 9. Looked up from germline, CDR1 is SGHTA and CDR2 is FQGNSA. The CDR3 extends over 16 amino acids. The chain's CDR3 is CASSLRASGGGKTQYF. CDR3 sequence (DNA): TGTGCCAGCAGCTTAAGAGCTAGCGGGGGCGGAAAGACCCAGTACTTC. The variable domain in full, with the rest retrieved from reference TRBV7-2 and TRBJ2-5, is GAGVSQSPSNKVTEKGKDVELRCDPISGHTALYWYRQSLGQGLEFLIYFQGNSAPDKSGLPSDRFSAERTGGSVSTLTIQRTQQEDSAVYLCASSLRASGGGKTQYFGPGTRLLVL.

The chain links TRBV20-1 to TRBJ2-7; possible D gene TRBD1, 6 bases. Germline values: CDR1 DFQATT, CDR2 SNEGSKA (reference sequence). The CDR3 has 13 amino acids. V was trimmed by 3 bases and J by 2 bases, leaving 11 bases between them. CDR3 bases: TGCAGTGCTAGTTCGGACAGAGCCTACGAGCAGTACTTC. It encodes CSASSDRAYEQYF.

This clonotype showed up many times. The chain recombines TRBV2 with TRBJ2-5; 8 bases align to TRBD1. Germline assignment: CDR1 SNHLY and CDR2 FYNNEI. The CDR3 has 14 residues. V shed 1 base and J 5 bases; nucleotides not matched to a gene: 3. CDR3 region: CASSEGTGTETQYF. As DNA, the CDR3 is TGTGCCAGCAGTGAAGGGACAGGGACGGAGACCCAGTACTTC.

This clonotype was counted a few times. The chain is built from TRBV2 and TRBJ1-2; no firm D call. The CDR3 spans 10 residues. Germline CDR1 reads SNHLY; CDR2 reads FYNNEI. The V end was cut by 3 bases, the J end by 7 bases, with 3 bases between. The CDR3 sequence is CASSDVGYTF. DNA for the CDR3: TGTGCCAGCAGTGACGTTGGCTACACCTTC.

The V call is TRBV7-6, the J call TRBJ2-1; 14 nucleotides align to TRBD2. Per germline, CDR1 SGHVS and CDR2 FNYEAQ. After removal of 4 bases from V and 6 bases from J, the junction contained 5 bases not matched to a gene. The CDR3 is 16 residues long. Here the CDR3 reads CASSSGTSGGSNEQFF. Written as DNA, the CDR3 is TGTGCCAGCAGCTCCGGGACTAGCGGGGGCTCCAATGAGCAGTTCTTC.

The chain recombines TRBV18 with TRBJ2-1; D gene unclear. This CDR3 contains 13 residues. CDR1 and CDR2 (germline): KGHSH, LQKENI. Trimming cost V 4 bases and J 6 bases, with 10 bases left between them. CDR3 DNA: TGTGCCAGCTCACTAGGGTCGGGCAATGAGCAGTTCTTC. Translated, it gives CASSLGSGNEQFF. The full variable domain, completed using reference TRBV18 and TRBJ2-1, is NAGVMQNPRHLVRRRGQEARLRCSPMKGHSHVYWYRQLPEEGLKFMVYLQKENIIDESGMPKERFSAEFPKEGPSILRIQQVVRGDSAAYFCASSLGSGNEQFFGPGTRLTVL.

The CDR3 here is CASSLVPSGGVDNEQFF. The CDR3 nucleotides read TGTGCCAGCAGCTTGGTTCCTAGCGGGGGAGTGGACAATGAGCAGTTCTTC. This sequence joins TRBV7-2 and TRBJ2-1; TRBD2 aligns across 10 bases. V gave up 3 bases and J gave up 5 bases; unmatched junction bases: 10. Germline assignment: CDR1 SGHTA and CDR2 FQGNSA. This CDR3 is 17 amino acids long.

This clonotype was detected only a few times. The CDR3 region is CAMGQGSTNEQFF. Here the CDR3 DNA reads TGTGCCATGGGACAGGGTTCCACCAATGAGCAGTTCTTC. The V and J genes are TRBV12-3 or TRBV12-4 and TRBJ2-1; 9 bases align to TRBD1. V shed 10 bases, J shed 6 bases, and the junction held 7 bases outside the gene matches. The CDR3 is 13 amino acids.

V gene TRBV7-9 combines with J gene TRBJ1-5; weak D call: TRBD1 (6 bases). The germline CDR1 and CDR2 sequences are SEHNR and FQNEAQ (reference sequence). The length of the CDR3 is 16 residues. Trimming removed 4 bases from V and 2 bases from J, with 15 bases in between. CDR3: CASSSQGMGGNQPQHF. The CDR3 region has the DNA TGTGCCAGCAGCTCTCAGGGGATGGGGGGCAATCAGCCCCAGCATTTT.

Note on this clonotype: A much larger clonotype is one base distant, so this may be a read error. The chain is built from TRBV6-5 and TRBJ2-2, with D perhaps matching TRBD1 (6 bases). CDR3 length: 14 residues. Per the germline V gene, CDR1 is MNHEY and CDR2 is SVGAGI. CDR3 protein: CASRPDSYTGKLFF. CDR3 nucleotide sequence: TGTGCCAGCAGACCGGACAGCTACACCGGGAAGCTGTTTTTT.

This clonotype has at least ten counts. The rearrangement links TRBV7-9 to TRBJ1-5; 7 positions agree with TRBD1. Germline V lookup: CDR1 SEHNR, CDR2 FQNEAQ (reference sequence). Trimming cost V 5 bases and J 1 base; bases outside gene matches: 2. The CDR3 is made up of 14 amino acids. CDR3 in amino acids: CASSDRESNQPQHF. DNA of the CDR3: TGTGCCAGCAGCGACAGGGAAAGCAATCAGCCCCAGCATTTT.

V usage is TRBV20-1 and J usage is TRBJ1-3; no firm D call. This CDR3 is 12 amino acids long. The germline gives CDR1 DFQATT, CDR2 SNEGSKA (reference sequence). V was trimmed by 6 bases and J by 4 bases, leaving 10 bases between them. In DNA, the CDR3 is TGCAGTGCCCCTGGGGTGGGAAACACCATATATTTT. Its protein is CSAPGVGNTIYF.

This clonotype was seen ten or more times. The chain couples TRBV28 to TRBJ2-1; weak D call: TRBD1 (5 bases). CDR3 length: 12 amino acids. V was cut by 6 bases and J by 3 bases, with 6 bases left in between. Germline CDR1 MDHEN, CDR2 SYDVKM. The CDR3 DNA is TGTGCCAGCAGGACAGTCTACAATGAGCAGTTCTTC. It translates to CASRTVYNEQFF. Combining the CDR3 with reference TRBV28 and TRBJ2-1 gives the whole variable domain DVKVTQSSRYLVKRTGEKVFLECVQDMDHENMFWYRQDPGLGLRLIYFSYDVKMKEKGDIPEGYSVSREKKERFSLILESASTNQTSMYLCASRTVYNEQFFGPGTRLTVL.

The chain recombines TRBV11-3 with TRBJ2-3; 13 nucleotides line up with TRBD2. The CDR3 runs to 16 residues. Germline V gene sequence: CDR1 SGHNT, CDR2 YENEEA. Germline trimming cut 5 bases from V and 4 bases from J; bases unmatched to any gene: 6. The DNA for the CDR3 is TGTGCCAGCAGCCCGGGGACTAGCGGGGTTTCAGATACGCAGTATTTT. Its translation: CASSPGTSGVSDTQYF. The variable domain in full, completed from reference TRBV11-3 and TRBJ2-3, reads EAGVVQSPRYKIIEKKQPVAFWCNPISGHNTLYWYLQNLGQGPELLIRYENEEAVDDSQLPKDRFSAERLKGVDSTLKIQPAELGDSAVYLCASSPGTSGVSDTQYFGPGTRLTVL.

This clonotype was found many times. The rearrangement joins TRBV7-6 to TRBJ2-1, with D unclear. Trimming removed 2 bases from V and 7 bases from J, with 12 bases in between. Germline CDR1 reads SGHVS; CDR2 reads FNYEAQ. The CDR3 contains 14 residues. The CDR3 DNA is TGTGCCAGCAGCTTAAGCCCCACGGAGAATGAGCAGTTCTTC. Protein sequence: CASSLSPTENEQFF.

This clonotype was recorded many times. The genes are TRBV12-3 or TRBV12-4 and TRBJ1-2, with D uncertain. V dropped 7 bases and J dropped 8 bases, with 14 bases sitting between them. There are 12 residues in the CDR3. DNA of the CDR3: TGTGCCAGCACCAACGGGCTGGGCGGCTACACCTTC. This translates into CASTNGLGGYTF.

The chain joins TRBV7-2 to TRBJ1-5; D not certain. The CDR3 contains 13 residues. V shed 6 bases and J shed 0 bases, with 6 bases lying between them. Germline CDR1 SGHTA, CDR2 FQGNSA. CDR3 bases: TGTGCCAGCAGACTCAATAGCAATCAGCCCCAGCATTTT. Protein: CASRLNSNQPQHF.

The chain couples TRBV20-1 to TRBJ2-7, with a weak D call TRBD1 (6 bases). V gave up 5 bases and J gave up 0 bases, with 11 bases separating them. This CDR3 is 13 amino acids long. The germline V gene encodes CDR1 DFQATT and CDR2 SNEGSKA (reference sequence). The CDR3 reads CSARTVTSYEQYF. The CDR3 coding sequence is TGCAGTGCTCGGACAGTTACCTCCTACGAGCAGTACTTC.

This clonotype has more than one count but fewer than ten. V and J are TRBV4-1 and TRBJ2-3; 8 nucleotides match TRBD2. The CDR3 is 14 residues long. Germline V gene sequence: CDR1 MGHRA, CDR2 YSYEKL. V trimming: 6 bases; J trimming: 1 base; junction bases outside the gene matches: 3. Written as DNA, the CDR3 is TGCGCCAGCAGGTCGCGGGGGGGCACAGATACGCAGTATTTT. Translated, it gives CASRSRGGTDTQYF.

This clonotype appeared many times. The chain combines TRBV6-2 or TRBV6-3 with TRBJ2-1; unclear D gene. Germline loops: CDR1 MNHEY, CDR2 SVGEGT. The CDR3 consists of 12 residues. Trimming took 8 bases from V and 9 from J, leaving 14 bases between them. The CDR3 region is CASGPKASEQFF. Here the CDR3 DNA reads TGTGCCAGCGGCCCTAAGGCAAGTGAGCAGTTCTTC.

This clonotype showed up just a few times. The chain combines TRBV4-3 with TRBJ1-2; D is ambiguous. This CDR3 spans 16 amino acids. V lost 0 bases and J 6 bases, leaving 17 bases between the germline ends. Germline lookup yields CDR1 LGHNA and CDR2 YSLEER. CDR3 in amino acids: CASSQDWEGRVDGYTF. CDR3 bases: TGCGCCAGCAGCCAAGATTGGGAAGGGAGGGTGGATGGCTACACCTTC.

This clonotype was counted a few times. The CDR3 DNA follows: TGCAGTGCTAGAGTCTTGGGATCCTACACCTTC. Its translation: CSARVLGSYTF. This sequence joins TRBV20-1 and TRBJ1-2; D unclear. Trimming took 1 base from V and 10 from J, leaving 10 bases between them. Germline V gives CDR1 DFQATT, CDR2 SNEGSKA (reference sequence). The CDR3 is 11 residues long.

This clonotype was detected many times. The chain couples TRBV7-9 to TRBJ1-1; D gene uncertain. CDR1 SEHNR and CDR2 FQNEAQ come from the germline V gene (reference sequence). Trimming cost V 4 bases and J 3 bases, with 12 bases left between them. This CDR3 is 14 amino acids long. The CDR3: CASSSSGGHTEAFF. The CDR3 DNA follows: TGTGCCAGCAGCTCAAGCGGCGGCCACACTGAAGCTTTCTTT.

The rearrangement links TRBV7-2 to TRBJ1-2, with D perhaps TRBD1 (5 bases). Germline V gives CDR1 SGHTA, CDR2 FQGNSA. V was pared by 2 bases and J by 7 bases, with 14 bases between. The length of the CDR3 is 14 residues. CDR3 amino acids: CASSLSPRGAGYTF. The CDR3 bases are TGTGCCAGCAGCTTATCCCCCCGAGGGGCTGGCTACACCTTC.